This T cell receptor beta chain was identified during a study of cytomegalovirus exposure and HLA in healthy donors. Germline V gives CDR1 MNHEY, CDR2 SMNVEV (reference sequence). The CDR3 covers 14 residues. After removal of 6 bases from V and 5 bases from J, the junction contained 8 bases not matched to a gene. About this clone itself: The sample holds other DNA sequences that translate to the same CDR3.

Primers included in the PCR were 60 Vbeta and 13 Jbeta primers. Here immunoSEQ multiplex PCR was the method, and the copy in TCRdb shows in-frame clones only, minus some. The sample table includes approximately 110,000 clones. Sequencing used PBMCs. The chain employs TRBV27 and TRBJ2-5, with TRBD1 matching 8 bases. This TCR came from a middle-aged man in good health and CMV-seronegative. The CDR3 DNA reads as TGTGCCAGCAGCCCCAGGGGGCTAAGGGAGACCCAGTACTTC. Protein sequence: CASSPRGLRETQYF.